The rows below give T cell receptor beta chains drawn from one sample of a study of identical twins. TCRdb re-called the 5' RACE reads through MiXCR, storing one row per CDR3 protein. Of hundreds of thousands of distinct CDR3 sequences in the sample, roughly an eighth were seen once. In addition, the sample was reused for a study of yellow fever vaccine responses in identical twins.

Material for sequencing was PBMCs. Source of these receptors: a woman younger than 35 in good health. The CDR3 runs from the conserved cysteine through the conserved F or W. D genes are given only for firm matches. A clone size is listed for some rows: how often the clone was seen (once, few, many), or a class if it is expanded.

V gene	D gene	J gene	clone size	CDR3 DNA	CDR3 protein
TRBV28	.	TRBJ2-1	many	TGTGCCAGCAGTTTTAGGAGCAATGAGCAGTTCTTC	CASSFRSNEQFF
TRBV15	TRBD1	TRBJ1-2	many	TGTGCCACCAGCAGCCGGGACAGAGATTACTATGGCTACACCTTC	CATSSRDRDYYGYTF
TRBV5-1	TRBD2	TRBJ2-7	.	TGCGCCAGCAGCTTCGCGGGACTAGCGGGACTCAGCTCCTACGAGCAGTACTTC	CASSFAGLAGLSSYEQYF
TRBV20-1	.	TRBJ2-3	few	TGCAGTGCTAGAAGCCTAGCTGCAGATACGCAGTATTTT	CSARSLAADTQYF
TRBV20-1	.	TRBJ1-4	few	TGCAGTGCTAGAGAGACCACAACCGAAAAACTGTTTTTT	CSARETTTEKLFF
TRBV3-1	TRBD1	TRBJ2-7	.	TGTGCCAGCAGCTACGGGACAGGGTCCCACGAGCAGTACTTC	CASSYGTGSHEQYF
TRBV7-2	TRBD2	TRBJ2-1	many	TGTGCCAGCAGCCCCCCGGGACTAGCGGGAGGGAATGAGCAGTTCTTC	CASSPPGLAGGNEQFF
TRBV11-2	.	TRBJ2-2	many	TGTGCCAGCAGCTTACCGGCTTTGGACACCGGGGAGCTGTTTTTT	CASSLPALDTGELFF
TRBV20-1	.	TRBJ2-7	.	TGCAGTGCTAGAGATCCGGGCAGGGCGACCTACGAGCAGTACTTC	CSARDPGRATYEQYF
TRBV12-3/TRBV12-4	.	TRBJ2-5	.	TGTGCCAGCAGGCCGACATCGCAAGAGACCCAGTACTTC	CASRPTSQETQYF
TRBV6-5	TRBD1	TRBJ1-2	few	TGTGCCAGCAGTTACTCTAGACAGGGGGCGGTGGGCTATGGCTACACCTTC	CASSYSRQGAVGYGYTF
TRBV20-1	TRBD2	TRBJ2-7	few	TGCAGTGTTAACCCTCGCGGGAGTTCAGGCGAGCAGTACTTC	CSVNPRGSSGEQYF
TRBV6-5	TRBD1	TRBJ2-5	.	TGTGCCAGCAGTTACTCGAGAGGGACAGCGCAAGAGACCCAGTACTTC	CASSYSRGTAQETQYF
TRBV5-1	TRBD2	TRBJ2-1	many	TGCGCCAGCAGGCCCCTCGACCCGGGACTAGCCGCTAGGAAGCAGTTCTTC	CASRPLDPGLAARKQFF
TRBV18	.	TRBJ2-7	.	TGTGCCAGCTCACCACCCACCGCGTGGGAGCAGTACTTC	CASSPPTAWEQYF
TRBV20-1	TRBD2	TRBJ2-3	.	TGCAGTGCTAGAGATCGGTGGCCTCCCCCACCTGGGACTAGCGGGAGGGACACAGATACGCAGTATTTT	CSARDRWPPPPGTSGRDTDTQYF
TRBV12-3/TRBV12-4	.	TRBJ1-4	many	TGTGCCAGCAGATTACAGGCAACTAATGAAAAACTGTTTTTT	CASRLQATNEKLFF
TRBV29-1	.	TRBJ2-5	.	TGCAGCCTATCGGACGGGCAAGAGACCCAGTACTTC	CSLSDGQETQYF
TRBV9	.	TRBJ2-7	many	TGTGCCAGCAGCGTAGGGGGGAGCTCCTACGAGCAGTACTTC	CASSVGGSSYEQYF
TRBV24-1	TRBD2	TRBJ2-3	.	TGTGCCACCGGGGGAGGGATCACAGATACGCAGTATTTT	CATGGGITDTQYF
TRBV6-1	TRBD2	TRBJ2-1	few	TGTGCCAGCAGACAACTAGCGGGAGACCACAATGAGCAGTTCTTC	CASRQLAGDHNEQFF
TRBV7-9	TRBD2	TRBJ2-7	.	TGTGCCAGCAGCTCACCATCGACTAGCGGGGAGCAGTACTTC	CASSSPSTSGEQYF
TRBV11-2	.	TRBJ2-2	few	TGTGCCAGCAGCTTAGCCCTAGAACCCATGGGAGGGGAGCTGTTTTTT	CASSLALEPMGGELFF
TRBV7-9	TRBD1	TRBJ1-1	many	TGTGCCAGCAGCTCGTCGACAGGGTATTTGTTAGCTTTCTTT	CASSSSTGYLLAFF
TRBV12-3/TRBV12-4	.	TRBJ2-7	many	TGTGCCAGCAGTCTCGACTACTACGAGCAGTACTTC	CASSLDYYEQYF
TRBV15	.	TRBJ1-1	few	TGTGCCACCAGCATGTTCCCTCACCTGAACACTGAAGCTTTCTTT	CATSMFPHLNTEAFF
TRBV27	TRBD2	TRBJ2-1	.	TGTGCCAGCAGCCTACAGCGGGAGGGCCTCGATGAGCAGTTCTTC	CASSLQREGLDEQFF
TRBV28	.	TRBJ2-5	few	TGTGCCAGCAGTTTATCTCGGGATGGCCCCGGTGAAGAGACCCAGTACTTC	CASSLSRDGPGEETQYF
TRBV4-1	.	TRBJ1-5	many	TGCGCCAGCAGCCACCACCCACAGCGGGGTAGGGATCAGCCCCAGCATTTT	CASSHHPQRGRDQPQHF
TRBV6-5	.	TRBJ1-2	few	TGTGCCAGCAGTTACAGGGAGGTTTCCAGTGGCTACACCTTC	CASSYREVSSGYTF
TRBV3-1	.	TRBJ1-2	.	TGTGCCAGCAGCCAAGACGGGAAAGGCTATGGCTACACCTTC	CASSQDGKGYGYTF
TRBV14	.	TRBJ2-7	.	TGTGCCAGCAGCCAAGGTCTGGCACGCTACGAGCAGTACTTC	CASSQGLARYEQYF
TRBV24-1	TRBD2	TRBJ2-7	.	TGTGCCACCAGTGCCGGGACTATGATTGAGGGGGAGCAGTACTTC	CATSAGTMIEGEQYF
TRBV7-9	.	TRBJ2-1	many	TGTGCCAGCAGACCCCCCGGCGGGATAGGTAATGAGCAGTTCTTC	CASRPPGGIGNEQFF
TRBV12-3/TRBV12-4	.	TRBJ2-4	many	TGTGCCAGCAGTCCCTCATTTCTTCAGTACTTC	CASSPSFLQYF
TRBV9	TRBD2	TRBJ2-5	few	TGTGCCAGCAGCCCCGGGTCTAGCGGGGAGCAAGAGACCCAGTACTTC	CASSPGSSGEQETQYF
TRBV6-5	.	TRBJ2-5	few	TGTGCCAGCAGTTACCCTCAGAGTTGGAGGGGCCAGTACTTC	CASSYPQSWRGQYF
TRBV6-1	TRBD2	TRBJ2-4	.	TGTGCCAGCAGAGGGACTACCGGATGGGAGATTCAGTACTTC	CASRGTTGWEIQYF
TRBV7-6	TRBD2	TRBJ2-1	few	TGTGCCAGCAGCGCACCTTTCGGGACTAGCTGGCCAAAGCGGTTCTTC	CASSAPFGTSWPKRFF
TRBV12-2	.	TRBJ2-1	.	TGTGCAAGTCGCTTACCGGGACTAGCATGTGAGCAGTTCTTC	CASRLPGLACEQFF
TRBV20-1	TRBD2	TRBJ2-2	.	TGCAGTGCTCCCGGGACTAGCGGGAACGCGAACACCGGGGAGCTGTTTTTT	CSAPGTSGNANTGELFF
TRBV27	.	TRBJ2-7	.	TGTGCCAGCAGTTTCTTGGCAGGGGGACTCTACGAGCAGTACTTC	CASSFLAGGLYEQYF
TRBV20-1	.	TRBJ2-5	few	TGCAGTGCTAGAGGGGAAGGGGGAGAGACCCAGTACTTC	CSARGEGGETQYF
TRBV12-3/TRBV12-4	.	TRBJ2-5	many	TGTGCCAGCAGCGCCGGATTGCAAGAGACCCAGTACTTC	CASSAGLQETQYF
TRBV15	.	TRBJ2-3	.	TGTGCCACCAGCAGAGCCGGGGTTCTGTTGACAGATACGCAGTATTTT	CATSRAGVLLTDTQYF
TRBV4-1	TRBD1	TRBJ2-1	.	TGCGCCAGCAGCCTTAGCCCGGGACAGAGCATAAATGAGCAGTTCTTC	CASSLSPGQSINEQFF
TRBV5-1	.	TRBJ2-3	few	TGCGCCAGCAGCTTGGAGTTTAGCACAGATACGCAGTATTTT	CASSLEFSTDTQYF
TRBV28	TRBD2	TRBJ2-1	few	TGTGCCAGCAGTTTCGCGGGAGGTCCACCCTACAATGAGCAGTTCTTC	CASSFAGGPPYNEQFF
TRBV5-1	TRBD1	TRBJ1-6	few	TGCGCCAGCAGCCTAGGAGGGGACAGGGGAAATTCACCCCTCCACTTT	CASSLGGDRGNSPLHF
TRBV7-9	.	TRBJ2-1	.	TGTGCCAGCAGCTCTACGGGGGTAGCCATGAGGTACAATGAGCAGTTCTTC	CASSSTGVAMRYNEQFF
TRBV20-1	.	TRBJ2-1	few	TGCAGTGCCCATATTCAGAATGAGCAGTTCTTC	CSAHIQNEQFF